This T cell receptor (beta chain) stems from a study of cytomegalovirus exposure and HLA in healthy donors. With regard to this clone: Its matching antigen is unknown. This same CDR3 is encoded by further DNA sequences in the sample.

V lost 0 bases, J lost 3 bases, and 12 bases lay in between. Germline values: CDR1 SSHAT, CDR2 FNYEAQ (reference sequence). The CDR3 has 15 residues. Study observations and caveats: Cytomegalovirus status was reportedly diagnosed by the classifier with high sensitivity and specificity. Associated with cytomegalovirus, according to the listing, were around 160 TCR beta chains. Most TCR beta V segments were productive about 90% or about 30% of the time in an earlier analysis. Across donors, presence/absence analyses took sequencing depth to be roughly uniform.

Amplification used 60 Vbeta primers and 13 Jbeta primers. The protocol was immunoSEQ multiplex PCR, while the TCRdb copy is restricted to in-frame clones and leaves out a portion. The table includes about 160,000 clones, approximately 76% detected once. The receptor comes from a man aged 60 to 75 in good health and CMV-seronegative. Sequencing was done on a sample of PBMCs. The chain carries TRBV7-7 and TRBJ2-7; D is possibly TRBD1 (5 bases). The CDR3 here is CASSLAPGSIYEQYF. The CDR3 DNA follows: TGTGCCAGCAGCTTAGCTCCAGGGTCGATCTACGAGCAGTACTTC.